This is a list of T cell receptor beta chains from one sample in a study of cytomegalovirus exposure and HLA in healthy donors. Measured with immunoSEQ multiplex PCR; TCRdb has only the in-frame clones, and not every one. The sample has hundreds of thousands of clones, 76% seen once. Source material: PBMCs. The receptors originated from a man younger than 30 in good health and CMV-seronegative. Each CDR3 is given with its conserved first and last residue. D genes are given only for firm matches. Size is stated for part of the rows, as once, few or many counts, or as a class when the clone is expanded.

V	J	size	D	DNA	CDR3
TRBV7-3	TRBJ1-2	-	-	TGTGCCAGCAGCCCCCAAGGGGAAGCTAACTATGGCTACACCTTC	CASSPQGEANYGYTF
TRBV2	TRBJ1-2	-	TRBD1	TGTGCCAGTCAGTACTTCCGGGACAGGGATGGAGGCTACACCTTC	CASQYFRDRDGGYTF
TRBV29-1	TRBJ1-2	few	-	TGCAGCGTAGAACAGAATAACTATGGCTACACCTTC	CSVEQNNYGYTF
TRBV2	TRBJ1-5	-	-	TGTGCCAGCAGAGACTCTCCCCGAGGGATGGATCAGCCCCAGCATTTT	CASRDSPRGMDQPQHF
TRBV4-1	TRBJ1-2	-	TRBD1	TGCGCCAGCAGCCATGAGGGGGCCTCCTCTGGCTACACCTTC	CASSHEGASSGYTF
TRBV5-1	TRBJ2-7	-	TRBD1	TGCGCCAGCAGCTTAGTTCCGGACAGGCCCTACGAGCAGTACTTC	CASSLVPDRPYEQYF
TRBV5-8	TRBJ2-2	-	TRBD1	TGTGCCAGCAGATCCGGGACAGGGGGCATGAACACCGGGGAGCTGTTTTTT	CASRSGTGGMNTGELFF
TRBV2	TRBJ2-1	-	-	TGTGCCAGCATTATAGCGGCGAGCTCCTACAATGAGCAGTTCTTC	CASIIAASSYNEQFF
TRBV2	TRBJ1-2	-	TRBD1	TGTGCCAGCATGGGACAGGGGTTCTATGGCTACACCTTC	CASMGQGFYGYTF
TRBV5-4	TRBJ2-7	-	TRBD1	TGTGCCAGCAGCTTTCAAAACAGGGGAAGCTACGAGCAGTACTTC	CASSFQNRGSYEQYF
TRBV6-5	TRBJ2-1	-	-	TGTGCCAGCAGTTACTCGCTCGCCTCTCCGGGAAATGAGCAGTTCTTC	CASSYSLASPGNEQFF
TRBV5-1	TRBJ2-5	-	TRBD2	TGCGCCAGCAGCCCCGGGACTAGCTTCGTAGGGACCCAGTACTTC	CASSPGTSFVGTQYF
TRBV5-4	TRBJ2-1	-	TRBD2	TGTGCCAGCAGCTTGGTATCTAGCGGGAGTACTAGCTCCTACAATGAGCAGTTCTTC	CASSLVSSGSTSSYNEQFF
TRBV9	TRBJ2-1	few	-	TGTGCCAGCAGCGTAGTTACGGGAATACATTACAATGAGCAGTTCTTC	CASSVVTGIHYNEQFF